One TCR beta chain is described in this entry. Antigen specificity is unknown. The V and J ends lost 4 bases and 0 bases, in that order; junction bases with no gene match: 4. Germline CDR1 MNHNS, CDR2 SASEGT. This CDR3 has 16 residues. Libraries were prepared by immunoSEQ multiplex PCR; TCRdb keeps only in-frame clonotypes and omits some of them. The sample consists of 95,000 to 150,000 clones, about 94% of them appearing once. These data are taken from a study of cytomegalovirus exposure and HLA in healthy donors. Study results and limitations: Listed as cytomegalovirus-associated were over 150 TCR beta chains. Reports credit the classifier with highly specific, highly sensitive diagnosis of cytomegalovirus status. While the bulk of TCR sequences proved rare, some public TCRs turned up in many donors. First-cohort TCR clusters were later found to tend to co-occur in the roughly 110 validation repertoires.

V gene TRBV6-1 combines with J gene TRBJ2-7; 12 bases are shared with TRBD2. This sequence originates from a woman aged 18-35 years in good health and CMV-seronegative. Sequenced material: PBMCs. The CDR3 is CASSGRTSGISYEQYF. The CDR3 DNA reads as TGTGCCAGCAGTGGACGGACTAGCGGGATCTCCTACGAGCAGTACTTC.